A selection of T cell receptor beta chains follows, all from one sample in a study of CD8+CD57+ T cells in acquired aplastic anemia. TCRdb passed the reads through MiXCR, listing each CDR3 protein once. The sample lists roughly 200,000 distinct CDR3 sequences, about 59% occurring once. The sequencing input was sorted CD4+, CD8+, or CD8+CD57+ T cells (not recorded which) from PBMCs. These receptors were taken from a human donor in good health. The CDR3 runs from the conserved cysteine through the conserved F or W. D genes are given only for firm matches. A row's size may be missing; if present it is once, few, many or a size class.

J gene	V gene	clone size	D gene	CDR3 protein	CDR3 DNA
TRBJ1-4	TRBV7-6	.	.	CASSPYVGAANEKLFF	TGTGCCAGCAGTCCCTACGTTGGAGCCGCTAATGAAAAACTGTTTTTT
TRBJ2-2	TRBV7-9	.	.	CASSSTGVSGELFF	TGTGCCAGCAGCTCAACGGGGGTTTCCGGGGAGCTGTTTTTT
TRBJ1-1	TRBV4-2	many	.	CASSQDLGSEAFF	TGTGCCAGCAGCCAAGATTTGGGCTCTGAAGCTTTCTTT
TRBJ2-7	TRBV7-9	.	.	CASSSIQGDEQYF	TGTGCCAGCAGCTCCATCCAAGGCGACGAGCAGTACTTC
TRBJ1-5	TRBV2	.	.	CASSEALRGAGQPQHF	TGTGCCAGCAGTGAAGCGCTTCGGGGGGCAGGTCAGCCCCAGCATTTT
TRBJ1-2	TRBV6-5	once	TRBD1	CASSWTGAIYGYTF	TGTGCCAGCAGTTGGACAGGGGCGATCTATGGCTACACCTTC
TRBJ2-1	TRBV6-4	many	TRBD2	CASSIEASGAHEQFF	TGTGCCAGCAGTATAGAGGCTAGCGGGGCCCATGAGCAGTTCTTC
TRBJ2-7	TRBV30	many	.	CAWSWGPEAYEQYF	TGTGCCTGGTCATGGGGACCCGAGGCCTACGAGCAGTACTTC
TRBJ2-6	TRBV7-2	.	.	CASSLMDAGSGANVLTF	TGTGCCAGCAGCTTGATGGACGCAGGCTCTGGGGCCAACGTCCTGACTTTC
TRBJ2-2	TRBV24-1	.	.	CATSAPLRTGELFF	TGTGCCACCAGTGCCCCTCTCAGGACCGGGGAGCTGTTTTTT
TRBJ2-5	TRBV7-3	few	TRBD2	CASSTSGGRETQYF	TGTGCCAGCAGCACGAGCGGGGGGAGAGAGACCCAGTACTTC
TRBJ2-5	TRBV14	.	.	CASSQVSGPQYF	TGTGCCAGCAGCCAAGTCTCAGGACCCCAGTACTTC
TRBJ1-5	TRBV2	many	.	CASSEWSITNQPQHF	TGTGCCAGCAGTGAATGGTCAATCACCAATCAGCCCCAGCATTTT
TRBJ2-5	TRBV9	.	.	CASSVWANSQETQYF	TGTGCCAGCAGCGTCTGGGCCAACTCTCAAGAGACCCAGTACTTC
TRBJ2-1	TRBV27	many	TRBD1	CASSPGTGHNEQFF	TGTGCCAGCAGCCCCGGGACAGGTCACAATGAGCAGTTCTTC
TRBJ1-1	TRBV20-1	.	.	CSARDAGSNTEAFF	TGCAGTGCTAGAGACGCAGGTTCGAACACTGAAGCTTTCTTT
TRBJ1-1	TRBV24-1	.	.	CATSGTQGEAFF	TGTGCCACCAGCGGAACGCAGGGTGAAGCTTTCTTT
TRBJ2-7	TRBV5-1	.	.	CASKAASAYEQYF	TGTGCCAGCAAGGCGGCTAGCGCCTACGAGCAGTACTTC
TRBJ2-7	TRBV4-3	many	.	CASSQDHSYSYEQYF	TGCGCCAGCAGCCAAGATCACAGTTACAGCTACGAGCAGTACTTC
TRBJ2-3	TRBV5-1	.	TRBD1	CASSFLGQRADTQYF	TGCGCCAGCAGCTTCCTGGGACAGAGGGCAGATACGCAGTATTTT
TRBJ1-1	TRBV6-1	many	.	CASSVGADTEAFF	TGTGCCAGCAGTGTGGGTGCTGACACTGAAGCTTTCTTT
TRBJ2-1	TRBV20-1	few	.	CSATLLAGRFF	TGCAGTGCAACTTTACTAGCTGGGCGGTTCTTC
TRBJ2-7	TRBV6-1	.	.	CASSGTGLSYEQYF	TGTGCCAGCAGTGGGACGGGGCTCTCCTACGAGCAGTACTTC
TRBJ1-2	TRBV20-1	.	TRBD1	CSAGQLGGYTF	TGCAGTGCGGGACAGTTGGGTGGCTACACCTTC
TRBJ1-2	TRBV9	few	TRBD1	CASSVMDRVYGYTF	TGTGCCAGCAGCGTTATGGACAGGGTATATGGCTACACCTTC
TRBJ1-2	TRBV9	many	.	CASSPTTGTNYGYTF	TGTGCCAGCAGCCCGACGACGGGAACTAACTATGGCTACACCTTC
TRBJ1-5	TRBV9	once	.	CASSVEGSQPQHF	TGTGCCAGCAGCGTAGAGGGATCTCAGCCCCAGCATTTT
TRBJ1-2	TRBV24-1	.	.	CATSAKGHYGYTF	TGTGCCACCAGTGCGAAGGGACACTATGGCTACACCTTC
TRBJ2-5	TRBV7-8	.	.	CASSPDTYQETQYF	TGTGCCAGCAGCCCAGACACGTACCAAGAGACCCAGTACTTC
TRBJ1-6	TRBV2	.	.	CASASYNSPLHF	TGTGCCAGCGCCAGCTATAATTCACCCCTCCACTTT
TRBJ2-5	TRBV7-8	.	TRBD2	CASRPGLAGPQETQYF	TGTGCCAGCAGACCTGGACTAGCGGGACCGCAAGAGACCCAGTACTTC
TRBJ1-1	TRBV20-1	.	TRBD1	CSAEDRRWTGENSEAFF	TGCAGTGCTGAAGACCGACGATGGACAGGGGAGAACAGTGAAGCTTTCTTT
TRBJ1-3	TRBV7-6	many	.	CASNDPGTQGNTIYF	TGTGCCAGCAACGATCCCGGGACACAGGGAAACACCATATATTTT
TRBJ2-2	TRBV7-2	.	TRBD1	CASTDRAGELVF	TGTGCCAGCACCGACAGGGCCGGGGAGCTGGTTTTT
TRBJ1-1	TRBV20-1	.	.	CSARDGRVNTEAFF	TGCAGTGCTAGAGATGGTAGAGTAAACACTGAAGCTTTCTTT
TRBJ2-7	TRBV11-3	many	.	CASSLFPSHEQYF	TGTGCCAGCAGCTTATTTCCTTCTCACGAGCAGTACTTC
TRBJ1-1	TRBV7-9	many	.	CASSHGNAEAFF	TGTGCCAGCAGCCACGGGAACGCTGAAGCTTTCTTT
TRBJ2-5	TRBV7-9	.	.	CASSGPRETQYF	TGTGCCAGCAGCGGACCCCGAGAGACCCAGTACTTC
TRBJ2-1	TRBV20-1	many	TRBD2	CSARGAGDVEQFF	TGCAGTGCTAGAGGGGCGGGGGACGTTGAGCAGTTCTTC
TRBJ2-1	TRBV5-1	.	.	CASSSPRQESPKSSYNEQFF	TGCGCCAGCAGCTCACCCAGACAGGAGTCGCCCAAATCCTCCTACAATGAGCAGTTCTTC
TRBJ2-7	TRBV7-8	.	TRBD1	CASSVAGGNEQYF	TGTGCCAGCAGTGTAGCAGGGGGCAACGAGCAGTACTTC